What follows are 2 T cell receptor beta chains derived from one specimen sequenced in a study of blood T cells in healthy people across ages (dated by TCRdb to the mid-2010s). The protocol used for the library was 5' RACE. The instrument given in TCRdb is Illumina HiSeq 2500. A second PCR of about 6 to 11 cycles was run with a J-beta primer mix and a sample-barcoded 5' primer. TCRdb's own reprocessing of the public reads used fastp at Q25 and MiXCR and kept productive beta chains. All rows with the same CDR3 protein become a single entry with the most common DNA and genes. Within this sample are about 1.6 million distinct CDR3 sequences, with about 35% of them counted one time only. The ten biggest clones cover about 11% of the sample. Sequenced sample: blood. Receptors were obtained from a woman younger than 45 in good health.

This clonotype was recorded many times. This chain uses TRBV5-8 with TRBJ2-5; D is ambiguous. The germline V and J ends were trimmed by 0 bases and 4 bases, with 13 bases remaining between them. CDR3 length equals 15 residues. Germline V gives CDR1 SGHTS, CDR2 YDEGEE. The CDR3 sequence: CASSLEESEGETQYF. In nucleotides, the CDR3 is TGTGCCAGCAGCTTGGAGGAATCAGAAGGAGAGACCCAGTACTTC. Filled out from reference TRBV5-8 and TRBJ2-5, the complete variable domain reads EAGVTQSPTHLIKTRGQQATLRCSPISGHTSVYWYQQALGLGLQFLLWYDEGEERNRGNFPPRFSGRQFPNYSSELNVNALELEDSALYLCASSLEESEGETQYFGPGTRLLVL.

Here the CDR3 reads CASSDRGKTQYF. The DNA for the CDR3 is TGTGCCAGCAGTGACAGGGGGAAGACCCAGTACTTC. This chain connects TRBV6-1 to TRBJ2-5, with 7 bases lining up with TRBD1. This CDR3 spans 12 amino acids. Trimming took 3 bases from V and 6 from J; bases not matched to a gene: 1. Germline V gene data show CDR1 as MNHNS and CDR2 as SASEGT.